This TCR beta chain was observed in a study of PD-1 blockade in classical Hodgkin lymphoma. As for time point: cycle 4 day 1 (C4D1), after 6 weeks of nivolumab. Following autologous stem cell transplantation, relapse occurred in every patient, and exposure to brentuximab vedotin varied. Researchers report purifying CD4+ T cells from thawed PBMCs by magnetic negative selection. This table comes from immunoSEQ multiplex PCR, and its TCRdb copy is limited to in-frame clones, with some not included. The sample includes 18,000 or so clones, around 75% seen only once; the top ten take approximately 2.1%. The CDR3 extends over 13 amino acids. Trimming pared 3 bases from V and 11 bases from J, leaving 15 bases between. Germline V gives CDR1 LNHDA, CDR2 SQIVND (reference sequence).

The source was CD4+ T cells from blood, collected before the fourth cycle of nivolumab. The source is a human donor with classical Hodgkin lymphoma. The chain uses TRBV19 and TRBJ2-3; the D is unclear. The CDR3 DNA reads TGTGCCAGTAGTATGAAAGGGTCCCAAGGGCAGTATTTT. Translation gives CASSMKGSQGQYF.